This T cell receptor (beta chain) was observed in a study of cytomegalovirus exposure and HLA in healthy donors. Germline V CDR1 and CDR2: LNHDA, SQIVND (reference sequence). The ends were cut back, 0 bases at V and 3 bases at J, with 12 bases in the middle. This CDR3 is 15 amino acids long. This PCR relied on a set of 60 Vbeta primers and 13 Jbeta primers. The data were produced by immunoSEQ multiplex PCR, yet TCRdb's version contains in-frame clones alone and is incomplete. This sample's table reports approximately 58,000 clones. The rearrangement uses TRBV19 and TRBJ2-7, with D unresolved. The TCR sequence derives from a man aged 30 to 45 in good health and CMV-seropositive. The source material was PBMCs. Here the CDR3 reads CASSIDHSSFYEQYF. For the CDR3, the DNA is TGTGCCAGTAGTATAGATCACAGTTCTTTCTACGAGCAGTACTTC.